The 19 T cell receptor beta chains presented below share a single source sample, sequenced in a study of blood T cell repertoires in COVID-19. Clones were read by immunoSEQ multiplex PCR, and TCRdb kept only the in-frame ones, dropping some. Among fewer than 200,000 clones listed, 82% were seen once. Sequencing input: PBMCs or T cells enriched from blood (not recorded which). The source is a man aged 60 to 69 who had recovered from COVID-19.

A few counts support this clone. The V gene is TRBV18, the J gene TRBJ1-1, with 10 nucleotides matching TRBD1. This CDR3 is built from 15 residues. The germline V gene has CDR1 KGHSH and CDR2 LQKENI. V was clipped by 4 bases and J by 3 bases; unmatched bases: 5. The CDR3 reads CASSLAGTGDTEAFF. The CDR3 DNA is TGTGCCAGCTCACTGGCGGGGACAGGGGACACTGAAGCTTTCTTT.

The genes are TRBV18 and TRBJ2-7; 8 bases align to TRBD2. V lost 0 bases, J lost 5 bases, and 9 bases stayed unmatched. Looked up from germline, CDR1 is KGHSH and CDR2 is LQKENI. The CDR3 length is 16 residues. This CDR3 is CASSPPERGIWNEQYF. In nucleotides, the CDR3 is TGTGCCAGCTCACCACCGGAGCGGGGGATATGGAACGAGCAGTACTTC.

This clone has a handful of counts. V is TRBV5-1 and J is TRBJ2-7, with D perhaps matching TRBD1 (6 bases). Trimming left V 5 bases short and J 5 bases short, with 17 bases between. Germline V gives CDR1 SGHRS, CDR2 YFSETQ. CDR3 size: 14 residues. The DNA for the CDR3 is TGCGCCAGCAGAATATCACAGGGCCGCGACGAGCAGTACTTC. Translation: CASRISQGRDEQYF.

CDR3 amino acids: CAWSLSGVRAEAFF. The CDR3 bases are TGTGCCTGGAGTTTGTCAGGGGTTAGGGCTGAAGCTTTCTTT. This rearrangement joins TRBV30 to TRBJ1-1; D is possibly TRBD1 (6 bases). CDR1 and CDR2 from the germline V gene are GTSNPN and SVGIG (reference sequence). The CDR3 extends over 14 amino acids. Trimming removed 2 bases at V and 6 bases at J, with 16 bases between. The variable domain in full, completed from reference TRBV30 and TRBJ1-1, reads SQTIHQWPATLVQPVGSPLSLECTVEGTSNPNLYWYRQAAGRGLQLLFYSVGIGQISSEVPQNLSASRPQDRQFILSSKKLLLSDSGFYLCAWSLSGVRAEAFFGQGTRLTVV.

This chain uses TRBV5-6 with TRBJ2-1; D unclear. Trimming pared 4 bases from V and 7 bases from J, leaving 18 bases between. CDR1 and CDR2 (germline): SGHDT, YYEEEE. The CDR3 spans 15 residues. CDR3 loop: CASSRSAGRVNEQFF. CDR3 DNA: TGTGCCAGCAGCCGTTCGGCAGGCCGCGTAAATGAGCAGTTCTTC.

The chain couples TRBV7-2 to TRBJ1-5, with D possibly TRBD1 on 6 matching bases. Between the trimmed V and J ends, which lost 5 bases and 3 bases, there was a span of 11 bases. CDR3 length: 14 residues. Germline assignment: CDR1 SGHTA and CDR2 FQGNSA. The CDR3 sequence: CASSLTGNNQPQHF. In DNA form, the CDR3 reads TGTGCCAGCAGCCTTACAGGGAACAATCAGCCCCAGCATTTT.

Remarks on this clone: At one end the junction does not follow the germline gene, possibly because of a read error. The chain combines TRBV27 with TRBJ1-1, with a tentative D call TRBD1 (6 bases). The CDR3 spans 16 residues. The germline CDR1 and CDR2 sequences are MNHEY and SMNVEV (reference sequence). CDR3 sequence reads: CASSLSRTVMNTEAFF. As DNA, the CDR3 is TGTGCCAGCAGCTTATCCCGGACAGTCATGAACACTGAAGCTTTCTTT.

This chain joins TRBV28 and TRBJ1-2; D gene ambiguous. The ends were cut back, 1 base at V and 2 bases at J, with 14 bases in the middle. CDR1 and CDR2 (germline): MDHEN, SYDVKM. This CDR3 spans 16 amino acids. The DNA for the CDR3 is TGTGCCAGCAGTTTATCCAGTCTAGTCATCAACTATGGCTACACCTTC. This translates into CASSLSSLVINYGYTF.

The chain links TRBV29-1 to TRBJ2-1; D remains unclear. CDR3 size: 12 residues. V was clipped by 3 bases and J by 4 bases, with 7 bases between them. CDR1 and CDR2 (germline): SQVTM, ANQGSEA. CDR3: CSVDREYNEQFF. The CDR3 DNA follows: TGCAGCGTTGATAGAGAGTACAATGAGCAGTTCTTC.

The chain carries TRBV7-6 and TRBJ2-7; maybe TRBD2 (6 bases). V shed 1 base and J shed 3 bases, with 13 bases lying between them. The CDR3 covers 15 residues. The germline V gene has CDR1 SGHVS and CDR2 FNYEAQ. For the CDR3, the DNA is TGTGCCAGCAGCTTAGAGCAGGCGGGAATCTACGAGCAGTACTTC. Encoded protein: CASSLEQAGIYEQYF.

The rearrangement links TRBV24-1 to TRBJ2-4; a weak D match, TRBD1 (6 bases). The CDR3 has 14 residues. V dropped 3 bases and J dropped 10 bases, with 15 bases sitting between them. Germline V CDR1 and CDR2: KGHDR, SFDVKD. The CDR3 DNA is TGTGCCACCAGTGATGGCAGGGGAAAAGGGATTCAGTACTTC. This translates into CATSDGRGKGIQYF.

The DNA for the CDR3 is TGTGCCAGCAGCTTAAACAGGGAAAGTGGCTACACCTTC. The encoded protein is CASSLNRESGYTF. The gene calls are TRBV11-2 and TRBJ1-2; D possibly corresponds to TRBD1 (6 bases). The V and J ends lost 2 bases and 7 bases respectively, with 11 bases between them. The CDR3 covers 13 residues. In germline, CDR1 is SGHAT, CDR2 FQNNGV.

The CDR3 sequence is CASSISGGGRETQYF. In DNA, the CDR3 is TGTGCCAGCAGCATAAGCGGGGGTGGCAGAGAGACCCAGTACTTC. V gene TRBV11-2 combines with J gene TRBJ2-5; 8 bases are shared with TRBD2. CDR3 length: 15 amino acids. V lost 5 bases to trimming and J lost 4 bases; unmatched junction nucleotides: 9. CDR1 and CDR2 (germline): SGHAT, FQNNGV.

The chain links TRBV11-2 to TRBJ2-7; possibly TRBD1 for D (6 bases). The ends were cut back, 1 base at V and 1 base at J, with 11 bases in the middle. The CDR3 is 15 amino acids. Germline V gene sequence: CDR1 SGHAT, CDR2 FQNNGV. CDR3 sequence (DNA): TGTGCCAGCAGCTTAGCTGGGGGCGAGTCCTACGAGCAGTACTTC. Protein product: CASSLAGGESYEQYF.

The CDR3 nucleotides are TGTGCCAGCAGTTACGAACAACAGGGGCAGCTGTTTTTT. Translation: CASSYEQQGQLFF. This sequence joins TRBV6-5 and TRBJ2-2; the match to TRBD1 covers 7 bases. Trimming cost V 2 bases and J 12 bases; bases outside gene matches: 6. Germline V gene lookup returns CDR1 MNHEY and CDR2 SVGAGI. CDR3 length: 13 residues.

The sample holds a few counts of this clone. The chain is built from TRBV19 and TRBJ1-2; 7 bases are shared with TRBD1. V dropped 5 bases and J dropped 4; count of bases not matched to a gene: 13. Germline assignment: CDR1 LNHDA and CDR2 SQIVND (reference sequence). This CDR3 is built from 16 residues. The CDR3 here is CASSLLRTGDSYGYTF. CDR3 in DNA: TGTGCCAGTAGTCTGCTGAGAACAGGGGACTCCTATGGCTACACCTTC.

This clone was found many times. This rearrangement joins TRBV12-5 to TRBJ1-5; D is unresolved. V lost 7 bases and J 4 bases, leaving 11 bases between the germline ends. Germline V gene sequence: CDR1 LGHNT, CDR2 FRNRAP. This CDR3 contains 13 residues. This chain's CDR3 is CASVVQINQPQHF. The CDR3 nucleotides are TGTGCTAGTGTTGTACAGATAAATCAGCCCCAGCATTTT.

Many counts were recorded for this clone. The chain combines TRBV7-2 with TRBJ2-1; 7 bases match TRBD1. This CDR3 is built from 16 residues. After removal of 6 bases from V and 5 bases from J, the junction contained 13 bases not matched to a gene. In germline, CDR1 is SGHTA, CDR2 FQGNSA. The CDR3 DNA sequence: TGTGCCAGCAGTTCAAAACCGGGACAGCCAGACAATGAGCAGTTCTTC. Protein product: CASSSKPGQPDNEQFF.

The J gene is TRBJ1-2, the V gene TRBV15, with unresolved D. Trimming cost V 4 bases and J 7 bases, with 16 bases left between them. Germline-derived CDR1 and CDR2 are LNHNV and YYDKDF (reference sequence). The CDR3 loop spans 14 amino acids. CDR3 nucleotides: TGTGCCACCAGCACCCGGGCGACCGGAGGTGGCTACACCTTC. Translating it yields CATSTRATGGGYTF.